Each of the 24 T cell receptor beta chains below was sequenced from the same sample in a study of blood T cell dynamics during melanoma immunotherapy. Time point given: week 3, after first cycle of checkpoint inhibitor. This table comes from immunoSEQ multiplex PCR, and its TCRdb copy is limited to in-frame clones, with some not included. Seen here are approximately 29,000 clones, around 80% observed once, and the top ten hold about 9.4%. Source: blood, taken from a patient treated with checkpoint blockade. The source is a human donor with melanoma.

Only a few counts were recorded for this clone. J is TRBJ2-3 and V is TRBV27; D may be TRBD2 (5 bases). Germline V lookup: CDR1 MNHEY, CDR2 SMNVEV (reference sequence). V was trimmed by 3 bases and J by 2 bases, leaving 18 bases between them. CDR3 length: 17 amino acids. CDR3 amino acids: CASSLFGLREFTDTQYF. The CDR3 region has the DNA TGTGCCAGCAGTTTGTTCGGCCTTAGGGAGTTCACAGATACGCAGTATTTT.

This chain uses TRBV5-1 with TRBJ2-7, with 8 positions matching TRBD1. The CDR3 runs to 14 residues. Losses at the gene ends were 4 bases for V and 5 bases for J; bases not matched to a gene: 8. Germline CDR1 is SGHRS and CDR2 is YFSETQ. The CDR3: CASSRDRGIDEQYF. The CDR3 coding sequence is TGCGCCAGCAGCCGCGACAGGGGTATCGACGAGCAGTACTTC.

The CDR3 DNA reads TGTGCCAGCCATAAACAGGGGAACACCGATGGCTACACCTTC. Translating it yields CASHKQGNTDGYTF. The chain recombines TRBV6-1 with TRBJ1-2; 7 nucleotides align to TRBD1. This CDR3 is built from 14 residues. Trimming took 8 bases from V and 6 from J; bases not matched to a gene: 12. Germline loops: CDR1 MNHNS, CDR2 SASEGT.

The genes are TRBV7-9 and TRBJ1-1; 8 bases are shared with TRBD1. CDR3 size: 12 residues. CDR1 SEHNR and CDR2 FQNEAQ come from the germline V gene (reference sequence). Losses at the gene ends were 6 bases for V and 11 bases for J; bases not matched to a gene: 8. CDR3 residues: CASSSDRDWAFF. DNA of the CDR3: TGTGCCAGCAGTTCGGACAGGGACTGGGCTTTCTTT.

The chain carries TRBV4-2 and TRBJ1-2; D remains ambiguous. From germline, CDR1 is LGHNA and CDR2 YNFKEQ. The CDR3 is 14 residues long. Trimming pared 1 base from V and 9 bases from J, leaving 15 bases between. In nucleotides, the CDR3 is TGTGCCAGCAGCCAAGTCGGGGAGGGTTTTAGCTACACCTTC. Protein product: CASSQVGEGFSYTF.

V and J are TRBV19 and TRBJ2-3; 8 nucleotides line up with TRBD1. V trimming: 6 bases; J trimming: 0 bases; junction bases outside the gene matches: 8. CDR3 length equals 16 residues. CDR1 is LNHDA and CDR2 is SQIVND in the germline V gene (reference sequence). For the CDR3, the DNA is TGTGCCAGTAGCCCCAGGGGGCTCTCAAGCACAGATACGCAGTATTTT. This encodes CASSPRGLSSTDTQYF.

The chain combines TRBV6-1 with TRBJ1-2; D is unresolved. The CDR3 spans 14 residues. V was shortened by 1 base and J by 4 bases, with 10 bases between the two germline ends. Germline loops: CDR1 MNHNS, CDR2 SASEGT. The DNA for the CDR3 is TGTGCCAGCAGTGAAGAGGTGGCAGGCTATGGCTACACCTTC. This codes for CASSEEVAGYGYTF.

This chain uses TRBV5-1 with TRBJ2-3; D remains ambiguous. From germline, CDR1 is SGHRS and CDR2 YFSETQ. The length of the CDR3 is 14 residues. The germline V and J ends were trimmed by 0 bases and 2 bases, with 7 bases remaining between them. Here the CDR3 reads CASSLGKATDTQYF. In DNA form, the CDR3 reads TGCGCCAGCAGCTTGGGGAAGGCCACAGATACGCAGTATTTT.

The DNA of the CDR3 is TGTGCCAGCAGCTCACGTGGACAGGGCGTCTACGAGCAGTACTTC. Translation: CASSSRGQGVYEQYF. The genes are TRBV5-5 and TRBJ2-7; 8 bases line up with TRBD1. Germline CDR1 SGHKS, CDR2 YYEKEE (reference sequence). Trimming at V came to 3 bases and at J to 3 bases, leaving 8 bases not matched to a gene. The CDR3 has 15 amino acids.

The V and J genes are TRBV6-6 and TRBJ2-7; D may be TRBD1 or TRBD2 (5 bases each). CDR1 is MNHNY, CDR2 SVGAGI, per germline (reference sequence). Trimming removed 7 bases at V and 5 bases at J, with 12 bases between. This CDR3 spans 12 amino acids. CDR3 residues: CASKRGPDEQYF. CDR3 DNA: TGTGCCAGCAAGAGGGGACCAGACGAGCAGTACTTC.

This clone was detected only once. The sample has other DNA sequences that encode this CDR3 too. The genes are TRBV5-1 and TRBJ1-4; D ambiguous. Trimming took off 2 bases at V and 3 bases at J, with 5 bases between the two ends. This CDR3 has 13 amino acids. CDR1 SGHRS and CDR2 YFSETQ come from the germline V gene. CDR3: CASSLSPNEKLFF. CDR3 DNA: TGCGCCAGCAGCTTAAGCCCTAATGAAAAACTGTTTTTT.

In this sample, this clone turned up once. This chain uses TRBV4-3 with TRBJ2-3; no clear D gene. Germline CDR1 is LGHNA and CDR2 is YSLEER. The CDR3 sequence is 15 residues long. Trimming cost V 0 bases and J 0 bases, with 7 bases left between them. This CDR3 reads CASSQDQWSTDTQYF. CDR3 nucleotides: TGCGCCAGCAGCCAAGATCAATGGAGCACAGATACGCAGTATTTT.

The V gene is TRBV6-1, the J gene TRBJ2-5, with 13 bases fitting TRBD2. Germline V CDR1 and CDR2: MNHNS, SASEGT. The CDR3 is 15 residues long. V was pared by 3 bases and J by 5 bases, with 3 bases of the junction left unmatched. CDR3 sequence: CASSEPTSGRETQYF. Here the CDR3 DNA reads TGTGCCAGCAGTGAGCCGACTAGCGGGAGGGAGACCCAGTACTTC.

This chain uses TRBV25-1 with TRBJ1-6; a possible D gene is TRBD1 (6 bases). Germline assignment: CDR1 MGHDK and CDR2 SYGVNS. The CDR3 has 12 residues. V was cut by 7 bases and J by 6 bases, with 7 bases left in between. CDR3 in amino acids: CASNRANSPLHF. For the CDR3, the DNA is TGTGCCAGCAACAGGGCTAATTCACCCCTCCACTTT.

The gene calls are TRBV6-1 and TRBJ2-3; D not certain. The CDR3 is made up of 13 amino acids. Germline values: CDR1 MNHNS, CDR2 SASEGT. V shed 2 bases and J shed 0 bases, with 3 bases lying between them. CDR3 nucleotide sequence: TGTGCCAGCAGTGAATTCAGCACAGATACGCAGTATTTT. Amino acid sequence: CASSEFSTDTQYF.

This chain joins TRBV7-8 and TRBJ2-3; 13 positions match TRBD2. CDR3 size: 19 residues. Germline CDR1 is SGHVS and CDR2 is FQNEAQ. Trimming removed 5 bases from V and 3 bases from J; junction bases left unmatched: 14. The DNA for the CDR3 is TGTGCCAGCAGCCTATCGACTAGCGGGAGGTTGATCGGAACAGATACGCAGTATTTT. Its protein product is CASSLSTSGRLIGTDTQYF.

V and J are TRBV6-1 and TRBJ1-4; D is uncertain. V lost 3 bases to trimming and J lost 8 bases, with 7 bases between them. Per germline, CDR1 MNHNS and CDR2 SASEGT. CDR3 length: 12 amino acids. This CDR3 is CASSEGREKLFF. The CDR3, as DNA: TGTGCCAGCAGTGAGGGGAGGGAAAAACTGTTTTTT.

The gene calls are TRBV6-5 and TRBJ1-2; TRBD1 matches at 9 bases. The V gene end was trimmed by 8 bases and the J gene end by 6 bases; junction bases not matched to a gene: 7. CDR1 and CDR2 (germline): MNHEY, SVGAGI. The CDR3 has 13 residues. The CDR3 protein is CASHRQGGNGYTF. The CDR3 DNA reads TGTGCCAGCCACCGACAGGGGGGAAATGGCTACACCTTC.

The gene calls are TRBV19 and TRBJ2-7; possible D gene TRBD2, 6 bases. V gave up 6 bases and J gave up 6 bases, with 15 bases separating them. The germline gives CDR1 LNHDA, CDR2 SQIVND (reference sequence). The CDR3 sequence is 13 residues long. The CDR3 spells CASRRGLVSEQYF. DNA of the CDR3: TGTGCCAGTAGGCGGGGATTGGTCTCCGAGCAGTACTTC.

The rearrangement uses TRBV7-2 and TRBJ1-5; TRBD1 matches at 7 bases. Trimming at V came to 2 bases and at J to 6 bases, leaving 7 bases not matched to a gene. The length of the CDR3 is 15 residues. CDR1 SGHTA and CDR2 FQGNSA come from the germline V gene. CDR3 residues: CASSLTVTGTQPQHF. The DNA for the CDR3 is TGTGCCAGCAGCTTAACTGTGACAGGGACTCAGCCCCAGCATTTT.

The CDR3 here is CASSMGTSGSGTQYF. CDR3 coding DNA: TGTGCCAGTAGTATGGGGACTAGCGGCTCCGGGACCCAGTACTTC. This chain links TRBV19 with TRBJ2-5, with 11 bases aligning to TRBD2. Germline values: CDR1 LNHDA, CDR2 SQIVND (reference sequence). The CDR3 covers 15 residues. Trimming at V came to 3 bases and at J to 7 bases, leaving 7 bases not matched to a gene.

This clone was counted once. V gene TRBV10-3 combines with J gene TRBJ1-3, with a possible D match to TRBD1 (6 bases). The CDR3 totals 15 residues. V was cut by 3 bases and J by 4 bases, with 13 bases left in between. CDR1 and CDR2 (germline): ENHRY, SYGVKD. CDR3 in amino acids: CAISERGARGNTIYF. The DNA of the CDR3 is TGTGCCATCAGTGAAAGGGGGGCGCGAGGAAACACCATATATTTT.

J is TRBJ2-5 and V is TRBV6-1, with D possibly being TRBD2 (6 bases). This CDR3 contains 14 residues. Deletions cut 2 bases from V and 4 bases from J, with 11 bases between. Germline loops: CDR1 MNHNS, CDR2 SASEGT. CDR3 in amino acids: CASSERPEGETQYF. In nucleotides, the CDR3 is TGTGCCAGCAGTGAAAGGCCGGAGGGAGAGACCCAGTACTTC.

V and J are TRBV7-9 and TRBJ2-5; D unclear. V lost 5 bases, J lost 2 bases, and 18 bases lay in between. The CDR3 length is 16 residues. CDR1 is SEHNR and CDR2 is FQNEAQ in the germline V gene (reference sequence). CDR3 amino acids: CASSTLQIPVQETQYF. The CDR3 DNA sequence: TGTGCCAGCAGCACTTTACAGATCCCCGTTCAAGAGACCCAGTACTTC.